Described below is a single TCR beta chain sequence and its context. Its antigen remains unknown. This record belongs to a study of T cells expressing NK-cell markers. Study at large: HCMV seropositivity characterized most of the eight sequenced donors, and seronegativity one.

Making the TCR beta cDNA relied on 5'RACE template switching with UMIs. Reprocessing the 5' RACE reads, TCRdb reports a single entry for every CDR3 protein and omits DNA. The sample's table shows about 460,000 distinct CDR3 sequences. CDR3 length: 17 residues. From germline, CDR1 is SGHVS and CDR2 FQNEAQ. General study findings and limits: In about six donors, dominant NKG2C+ clonotypes were about 1.0-7.5% of CD8+ T cells. The leading position in the CD3+CD56-NKG2C+ fraction of four donors also went to these clonotypes.

The material sequenced was blood T cells: a sorted CD56 or NKG2C T cell subset, CD4+ or CD8+ T cells, or bulk PBMC T cells (not recorded which). The V and J genes are TRBV7-8 and TRBJ1-5; there is no DNA to check the TCRdb D call of TRBD1. This clonotype originated in a woman in her fifties or sixties in good health. The CDR3 reads CASSPGQGLYSNQPQHF.